What follows describes a single T cell receptor beta chain. Its cognate antigen is unknown. Sample-barcoded 5' priming and a J-beta primer mix drove a second PCR of about 6 to 12 cycles. TCRdb recomputed calls from the 5' RACE reads with MiXCR, one row per CDR3 protein. The table shows 600,000 to 1,000,000 distinct CDR3 sequences, with just under 25% occurring only once. This sample stems from a study of blood T cells in healthy people across ages. Regarding the study as a whole: Diversity was estimated from one million T cells, and these estimates were considered underestimates.

CDR1 and CDR2 from the germline V gene are SGDLS and YYNGEE. This CDR3 is 15 amino acids long. The ends were cut back, 1 base at V and 5 bases at J, with 15 bases in the middle. This sample also belongs to another study, concerning T cells of mothers and their children.

The clonotype comes from a boy aged 10-17 years in good health. The rearrangement links TRBV9 to TRBJ1-1; no definite D call. Material for sequencing was blood. The CDR3 sequence is CASSVTEGSKTEAFF. CDR3 bases: TGTGCCAGCAGCGTAACGGAGGGATCGAAAACTGAAGCTTTCTTT. Full variable domain (missing parts from reference TRBV9 and TRBJ1-1): DSGVTQTPKHLITATGQRVTLRCSPRSGDLSVYWYQQSLDQGLQFLIQYYNGEERAKGNILERFSAQQFPDLHSELNLSSLELGDSALYFCASSVTEGSKTEAFFGQGTRLTVV.